This T cell receptor (beta chain) was found in a study of Graves' ophthalmopathy and Graves' hyperthyroidism. Study-level information: Stable hyperthyroidism was defined by absence of ophthalmopathy within 18 months of follow-up. Regarding the study as a whole: Most clonotypes expanded in thyroid above 0.001 frequency were present in blood too.

This clonotype was observed many times. Its specificity is not known. Excluded: other autoimmune disease, uncontrolled infection, pregnancy or lactation. Symptoms, serum thyroxine and TRAb, thyroid ultrasound, and orbital computed tomography formed the diagnostic basis. V dropped 1 base and J dropped 5; count of bases not matched to a gene: 11. CDR1 DFQATT and CDR2 SNEGSKA come from the germline V gene (reference sequence). The length of the CDR3 is 16 residues. RNA transcripts were the source from which TCR beta CDR3 regions were amplified. In the first round, RT-PCR was carried out with HTBI primers, and a multiplex PCR formed the second round. TCRdb recomputed calls from the multiplex PCR reads with MiXCR, one row per CDR3 protein. The data contain 450,000 to 600,000 distinct CDR3 sequences, approximately 37% of them singletons.

This clonotype originated in an adult man with Graves' hyperthyroidism. The sequenced sample consisted of peripheral blood or thyroid tissue (not recorded which). This chain joins TRBV20-1 and TRBJ1-3; 7 bases agree with TRBD1. DNA for the CDR3: TGCAGTGCTAGAGGAGAAGGGGGCGTTGCGAGAAACACCATATATTTT. Amino acid sequence: CSARGEGGVARNTIYF.